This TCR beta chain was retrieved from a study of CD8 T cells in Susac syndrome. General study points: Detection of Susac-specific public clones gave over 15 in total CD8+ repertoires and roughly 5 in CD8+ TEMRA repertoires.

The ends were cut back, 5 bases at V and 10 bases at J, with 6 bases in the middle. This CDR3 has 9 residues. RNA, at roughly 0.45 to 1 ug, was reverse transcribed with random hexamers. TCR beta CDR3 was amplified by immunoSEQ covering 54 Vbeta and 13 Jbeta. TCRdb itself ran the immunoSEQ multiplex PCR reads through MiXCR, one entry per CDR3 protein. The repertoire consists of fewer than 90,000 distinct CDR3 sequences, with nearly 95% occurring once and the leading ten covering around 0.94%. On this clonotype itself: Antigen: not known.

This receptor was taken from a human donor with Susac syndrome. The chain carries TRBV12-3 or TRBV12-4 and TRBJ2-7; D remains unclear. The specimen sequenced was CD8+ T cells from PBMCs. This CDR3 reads CASSSTQYF. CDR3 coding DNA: TGTGCCAGCAGTAGTACTCAGTACTTC.